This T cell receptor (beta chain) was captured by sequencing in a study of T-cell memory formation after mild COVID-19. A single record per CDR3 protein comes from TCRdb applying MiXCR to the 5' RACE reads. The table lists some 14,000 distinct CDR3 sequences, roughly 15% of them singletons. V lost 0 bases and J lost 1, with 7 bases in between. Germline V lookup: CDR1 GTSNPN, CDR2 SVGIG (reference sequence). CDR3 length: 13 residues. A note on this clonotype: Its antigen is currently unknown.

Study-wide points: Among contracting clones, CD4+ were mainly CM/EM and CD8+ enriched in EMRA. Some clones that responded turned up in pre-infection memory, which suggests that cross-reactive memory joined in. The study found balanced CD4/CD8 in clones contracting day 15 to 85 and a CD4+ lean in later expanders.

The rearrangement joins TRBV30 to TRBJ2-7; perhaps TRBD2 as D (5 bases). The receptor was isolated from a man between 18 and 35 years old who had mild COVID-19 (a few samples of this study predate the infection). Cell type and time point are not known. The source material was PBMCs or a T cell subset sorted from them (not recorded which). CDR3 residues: CAWSVGRSYEQYF. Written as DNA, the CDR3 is TGTGCCTGGAGTGTGGGGAGATCCTACGAGCAGTACTTC.